What follows are 15 T cell receptor beta chains derived from one specimen sequenced in a study of T-cell reconstitution after alpha-beta-depleted transplantation in children (TCRdb year 2016). This specimen's treatment or condition label, per the study, means: allogeneic hematopoietic cell transplantation with graft depleted of TCRalphabeta T cells and CD19 B cells. Library creation used PCR. Sequencing took place on an Illumina HiSeq 2500. TCR library preparation used molecular barcoding, with unique molecular identifiers applied to normalize quantification of the TCRbeta repertoire. TCRdb passed the public sequencing reads through fastp at Q25 and MiXCR, retaining productive beta sequences. Every entry covers one CDR3 protein and lists the most common genes and DNA from its rows. The sample table records 300,000 to 400,000 distinct CDR3 sequences; approximately 23% of these occur just once. The ten most abundant clones make up roughly 9.8% of the sample.

The material sequenced was PBMCs, mostly from graft donor cells, taken 180 days after TCRalphabeta/CD19-depleted stem cell transplant. The source of these receptors is a male patient between 5 and 17 years old who had a stem cell transplant for acute lymphoblastic leukemia, so the T cells may come from the graft donor.

This chain joins TRBV7-3 and TRBJ2-3; D is perhaps TRBD2 (5 bases). Germline V lookup: CDR1 SGHTA, CDR2 FQGTGA. Trimming stripped 2 bases from V and 3 bases from J, with 12 bases between. The CDR3 has 15 amino acids. CDR3 in amino acids: CASSLQRRRTDTQYF. The CDR3 DNA follows: TGTGCCAGCAGCTTACAGCGGAGAAGGACAGATACGCAGTATTTT.

This clonotype was seen only a few times. The rearrangement joins TRBV14 to TRBJ1-1; D remains ambiguous. With 4 bases removed from V and 1 base from J, the gap between germline ends came to 16 bases. Per germline, CDR1 SGHDN and CDR2 FVKESK. The CDR3 covers 16 residues. CDR3 DNA: TGTGCCAGCAGCCGACGACCGGGAGGGAAGAACACTGAAGCTTTCTTT. Translating it yields CASSRRPGGKNTEAFF.

In its sample, this clonotype was seen a few times. The genes are TRBV11-2 and TRBJ2-1; D remains ambiguous. In germline, CDR1 is SGHAT, CDR2 FQNNGV. Between the trimmed V and J ends, which lost 5 bases and 9 bases, there was a span of 14 bases. The CDR3 has 13 amino acids. The CDR3 DNA reads as TGTGCCAGCAGCCCGGGCCCTTACGGTGAGCAGTTCTTC. Its translation is CASSPGPYGEQFF.

This clonotype is a singleton in its sample. Just one base apart from a much larger clone, this may be a read error. This sequence joins TRBV4-1 and TRBJ1-2; TRBD1 might be the D (5 bases). This CDR3 comprises 13 residues. V was pared by 1 base and J by 3 bases, with 6 bases between. The V gene's germline CDR1 is MGHRA and CDR2 YSYEKL. This chain's CDR3 is CASSQGQHYGYTF. Here the CDR3 DNA reads TGCGCCAGCAGCCAAGGACAGCACTATGGCTACACCTTC.

This clonotype came up a few times. The chain links TRBV20-1 to TRBJ2-1; 9 nucleotides agree with TRBD2. The CDR3 is 15 residues long. Germline V gene sequence: CDR1 DFQATT, CDR2 SNEGSKA (reference sequence). Losses at the gene ends were 3 bases for V and 4 bases for J; bases not matched to a gene: 7. CDR3 residues: CSASPLAGRYNEQFF. The CDR3 DNA sequence: TGCAGTGCTAGTCCCCTAGCGGGACGGTACAATGAGCAGTTCTTC.

The rearrangement joins TRBV6-6 to TRBJ2-1; unclear D gene. The CDR3 totals 12 residues. Germline V CDR1 and CDR2: MNHNY, SVGAGI (reference sequence). Deletions cut 0 bases from V and 7 bases from J, with 4 bases between. The CDR3 nucleotides read TGTGCCAGCAGTTACTCGATAAATGAGCAGTTCTTC. It specifies CASSYSINEQFF.

The chain uses TRBV20-1 and TRBJ2-7; 12 positions agree with TRBD2. The ends lost 5 bases at V and 1 base at J; junction bases unmatched: 12. Looked up from germline, CDR1 is DFQATT and CDR2 is SNEGSKA (reference sequence). The CDR3 is made up of 17 amino acids. The CDR3 spells CSASGLAGTTWSYEQYF. The CDR3 nucleotides are TGCAGTGCTTCCGGACTAGCGGGAACCACATGGTCCTACGAGCAGTACTTC.

This clonotype was seen only once. V usage is TRBV4-1 and J usage is TRBJ1-1; D perhaps matches TRBD1 (6 bases). CDR1 and CDR2 (germline): MGHRA, YSYEKL. The V end lost 5 bases, the J end lost 1 base, and 26 bases lay between the germline ends. CDR3 length: 19 amino acids. Here the CDR3 reads CASSSRGGIHQGRNTEAFF. CDR3 nucleotide sequence: TGCGCCAGCAGCTCAAGAGGGGGGATCCATCAGGGAAGGAACACTGAAGCTTTCTTT.

This clonotype has only a few counts. The rearrangement links TRBV5-1 to TRBJ2-3; 8 nucleotides align to TRBD2. The V gene's germline CDR1 is SGHRS and CDR2 YFSETQ. The CDR3 sequence is 16 residues long. The V and J ends lost 2 bases and 2 bases, in that order; junction bases with no gene match: 7. The CDR3 loop is CASSLTKTSDTDTQYF. DNA of the CDR3: TGCGCCAGCAGCTTAACCAAGACTAGCGACACAGATACGCAGTATTTT.

The chain links TRBV18 to TRBJ1-6, with a possible D match to TRBD1 (6 bases). Germline CDR1 is KGHSH and CDR2 is LQKENI. The CDR3 length is 14 residues. V was shortened by 2 bases and J by 8 bases, with 10 bases between the two germline ends. The CDR3 DNA follows: TGTGCCAGCTCACCAGCAAACAGGGATTCACCCCTCCACTTT. Translation gives CASSPANRDSPLHF.

V usage is TRBV13 and J usage is TRBJ2-5, with 11 bases matching TRBD2. The CDR3 is made up of 16 amino acids. In germline, CDR1 is PRHDT, CDR2 FYEKMQ (reference sequence). The V gene end was trimmed by 5 bases and the J gene end by 4 bases; junction bases not matched to a gene: 9. The DNA of the CDR3 is TGTGCCAGCAGCCAGGGGGCCGGACTAGCGGGAGAGACCCAGTACTTC. This codes for CASSQGAGLAGETQYF.

A few counts support this clonotype. The chain joins TRBV29-1 to TRBJ1-1; unclear D gene. Germline lookup yields CDR1 SQVTM and CDR2 ANQGSEA. The CDR3 runs 12 residues. The germline V and J ends were trimmed by 4 bases and 1 base, with 7 bases remaining between them. The DNA for the CDR3 is TGCAGCGTTGTTCGAAAGAACACTGAAGCTTTCTTT. It encodes CSVVRKNTEAFF.

V and J are TRBV27 and TRBJ2-2; no clear D. The germline V gene has CDR1 MNHEY and CDR2 SMNVEV (reference sequence). The CDR3 covers 12 residues. V dropped 1 base and J dropped 6 bases, with 3 bases sitting between them. CDR3 protein: CASSLWPGELFF. Written as DNA, the CDR3 is TGTGCCAGCAGTTTATGGCCCGGGGAGCTGTTTTTT.

This chain connects TRBV5-1 to TRBJ2-1, with 9 bases lining up with TRBD2. Germline trimming cut 3 bases from V and 6 bases from J; bases unmatched to any gene: 7. Germline CDR1 SGHRS, CDR2 YFSETQ. The CDR3 is 15 residues long. CDR3 coding DNA: TGCGCCAGCAGCTCTCGGACTAGCGTTCTCAATGAGCAGTTCTTC. Its protein is CASSSRTSVLNEQFF.

The rearrangement uses TRBV4-1 and TRBJ1-1; 7 bases line up with TRBD1. The CDR3 covers 20 residues. Looked up from germline, CDR1 is MGHRA and CDR2 is YSYEKL. Trimming took 1 base from V and 0 from J; bases not matched to a gene: 17. The CDR3 loop reads CASSQVRWRPGGTMNTEAFF. In nucleotides, the CDR3 is TGCGCCAGCAGCCAAGTTCGGTGGCGGCCAGGGGGGACCATGAACACTGAAGCTTTCTTT.